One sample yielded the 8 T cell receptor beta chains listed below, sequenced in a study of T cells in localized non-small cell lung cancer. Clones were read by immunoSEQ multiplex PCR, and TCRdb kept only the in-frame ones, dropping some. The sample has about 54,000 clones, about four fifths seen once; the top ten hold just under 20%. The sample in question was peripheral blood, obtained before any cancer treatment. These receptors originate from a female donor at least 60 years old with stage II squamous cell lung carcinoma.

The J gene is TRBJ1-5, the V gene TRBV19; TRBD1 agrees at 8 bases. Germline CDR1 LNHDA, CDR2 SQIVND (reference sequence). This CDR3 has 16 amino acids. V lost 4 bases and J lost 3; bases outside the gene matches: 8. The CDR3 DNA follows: TGTGCCAGTAGTAAATTGAGGGACAGGTCCAATCAGCCCCAGCATTTT. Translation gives CASSKLRDRSNQPQHF.

The CDR3 nucleotides are TGTGCCAGCAGCGTCACAGGCCTAAAGGGGGAGACCCAGTACTTC. It codes for CASSVTGLKGETQYF. V is TRBV9 and J is TRBJ2-5; weak D call: TRBD1 (5 bases). V was cut by 2 bases and J by 5 bases, with 16 bases left in between. Germline CDR1 SGDLS, CDR2 YYNGEE. CDR3 length: 15 amino acids.

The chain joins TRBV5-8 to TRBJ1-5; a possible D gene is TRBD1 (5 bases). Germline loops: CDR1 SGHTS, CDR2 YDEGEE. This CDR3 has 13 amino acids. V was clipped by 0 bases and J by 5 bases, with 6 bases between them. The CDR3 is CASSLGDHQPQHF. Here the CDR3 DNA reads TGTGCCAGCAGCTTGGGGGACCATCAGCCCCAGCATTTT.

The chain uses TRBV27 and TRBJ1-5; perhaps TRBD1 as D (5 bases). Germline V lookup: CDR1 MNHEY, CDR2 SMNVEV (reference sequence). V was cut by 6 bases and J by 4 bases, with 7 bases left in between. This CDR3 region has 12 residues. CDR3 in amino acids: CASRSGNQPQHF. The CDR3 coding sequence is TGTGCCAGCAGGTCAGGGAATCAGCCCCAGCATTTT.

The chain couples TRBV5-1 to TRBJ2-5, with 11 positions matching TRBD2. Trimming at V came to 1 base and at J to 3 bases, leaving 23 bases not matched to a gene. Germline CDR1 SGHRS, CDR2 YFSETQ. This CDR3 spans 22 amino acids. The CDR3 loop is CASSLNRGRETSGGQWEETQYF. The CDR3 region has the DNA TGCGCCAGCAGCTTGAACAGGGGTCGGGAAACTAGCGGGGGCCAATGGGAAGAGACCCAGTACTTC.

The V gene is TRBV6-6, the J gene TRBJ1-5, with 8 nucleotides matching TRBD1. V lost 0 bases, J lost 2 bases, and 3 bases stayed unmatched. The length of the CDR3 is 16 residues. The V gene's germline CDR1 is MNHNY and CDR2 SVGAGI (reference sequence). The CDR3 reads CASSYSPGQGNQPQHF. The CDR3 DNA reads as TGTGCCAGCAGTTACTCGCCGGGACAGGGCAATCAGCCCCAGCATTTT.

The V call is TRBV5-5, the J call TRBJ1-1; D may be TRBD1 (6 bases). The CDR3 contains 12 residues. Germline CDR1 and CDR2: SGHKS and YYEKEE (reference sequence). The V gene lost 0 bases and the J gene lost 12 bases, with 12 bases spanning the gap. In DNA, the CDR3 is TGTGCCAGCAGCTTGGAGGGGGGAGCGACTTTCTTT. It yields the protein CASSLEGGATFF.

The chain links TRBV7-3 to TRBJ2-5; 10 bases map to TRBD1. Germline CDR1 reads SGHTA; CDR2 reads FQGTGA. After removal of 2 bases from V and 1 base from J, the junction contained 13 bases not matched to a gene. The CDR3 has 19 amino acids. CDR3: CASSLHFRTGGRGQETQYF. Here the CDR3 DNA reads TGTGCCAGCAGCTTACACTTCCGGACAGGGGGTAGGGGCCAAGAGACCCAGTACTTC.